The present T cell receptor (beta chain) was sequenced within a study of blood T cell repertoires in COVID-19. Study information: The study drew acute and convalescent COVID-19 samples from the United States, Italy and Spain. The analysed material was cDNA or gDNA that came from T cells, B-cell-depleted T cells, or PBMCs.

One Seattle source followed patients from active infection through their disease course. Under the authors' procedure: Counts of nucleated cells, estimated from reference gene primer amplification, were obtained. Repertoires were generated with immunoSEQ multiplex PCR, while TCRdb's copy carries only in-frame clones and drops some. That table is the source of V, J and clone size, and D and trimming were worked out from the DNA. This sample carries a few hundred thousand clones, around 92% of them seen once, and the ten largest clones take around 3%. The TCR originated in a woman in her thirties with COVID-19, enrolled during active disease. Sequenced sample: peripheral blood.

The CDR3 DNA reads as TGTGCCAGCAGTGAAGCCGATAGCGGACGTATGCAGTACGTC. It encodes CASSEADSGRMQYV. The chain joins TRBV6-1 to TRBJ2-7; weak D call: TRBD2 (6 bases). Germline CDR1 and CDR2: MNHNS and SASEGT. V gave up 0 bases and J gave up 9 bases, with 15 bases separating them. This CDR3 is 14 amino acids long.